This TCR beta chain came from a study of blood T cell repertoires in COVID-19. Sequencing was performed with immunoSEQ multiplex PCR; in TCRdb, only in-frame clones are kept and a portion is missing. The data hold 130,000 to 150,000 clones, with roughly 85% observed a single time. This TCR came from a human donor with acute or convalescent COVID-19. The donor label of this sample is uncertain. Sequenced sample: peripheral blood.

CDR3 sequence reads: CASSSGGQGSTNEKLFF. For the CDR3, the DNA is TGTGCCAGCAGCTCCGGGGGACAGGGCTCAACTAATGAAAAACTGTTTTTT. The chain employs TRBV5-4 and TRBJ1-4; 9 bases agree with TRBD1. The V and J ends lost 3 bases and 0 bases, in that order; junction bases with no gene match: 6. Germline V CDR1 and CDR2: SGHNT, YYREEE (reference sequence). CDR3 length: 17 residues. Full variable domain (rest looked up from reference TRBV5-4 and TRBJ1-4): ETGVTQSPTHLIKTRGQQVTLRCSSQSGHNTVSWYQQALGQGPQFIFQYYREEENGRGNFPPRFSGLQFPNYSSELNVNALELDDSALYLCASSSGGQGSTNEKLFFGSGTQLSVL.